The clone carrying this T cell receptor (beta chain) was seen at least ten times. What it binds is unknown. The sample is drawn from a study of molecular identifiers for immune sequencing clone quantification. The CDR3 is made up of 14 amino acids. CDR1 and CDR2 from the germline V gene are MNHNY and SVGAGI (reference sequence). Trimming removed 5 bases from V and 5 bases from J; junction bases left unmatched: 6. Construction of naive CD8 libraries employed about 18,000 to 1,100,000 sorted cells together with 10%, 30% or 50% RNA. Study-wide results and limits: Detecting spiked Jurkat TCR RNA from one cell among more than 750,000 naive cells was reportedly possible.

TCRdb used MiXCR to reprocess the PCR reads, holding one entry per CDR3 protein. The table shows about 68,000 distinct CDR3 sequences, with over 15% occurring only once. Source material: naive CD8+ T cells from blood, with Jurkat cell RNA spiked in. Noted subset: FACS-sorted CD8+CD4-CCR7+CD45RA+ naive T cells. The TCR sequence derives from a human donor in good health. Some libraries in this study had Jurkat cell RNA spiked in. The chain has TRBV6-6 and TRBJ2-3; 8 nucleotides align to TRBD2. DNA of the CDR3: TGTGCCAGCAGTGCAGCGGGAGTGATAGATACGCAGTATTTT. It specifies CASSAAGVIDTQYF.